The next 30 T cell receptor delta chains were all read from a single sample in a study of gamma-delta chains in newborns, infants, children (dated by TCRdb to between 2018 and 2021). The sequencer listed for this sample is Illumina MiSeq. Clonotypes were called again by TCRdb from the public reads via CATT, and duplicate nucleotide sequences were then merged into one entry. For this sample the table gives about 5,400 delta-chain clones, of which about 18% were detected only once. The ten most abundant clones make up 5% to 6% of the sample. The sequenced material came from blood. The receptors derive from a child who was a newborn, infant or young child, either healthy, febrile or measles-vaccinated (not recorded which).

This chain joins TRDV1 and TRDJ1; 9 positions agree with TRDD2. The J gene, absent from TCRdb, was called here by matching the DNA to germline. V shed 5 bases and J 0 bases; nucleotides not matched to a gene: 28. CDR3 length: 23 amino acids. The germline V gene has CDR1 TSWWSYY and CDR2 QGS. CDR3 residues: CALGRQTRPSYVVLGTYTDKLIF. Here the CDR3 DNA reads TGTGCTCTTGGGAGACAAACCCGGCCTTCCTACGTCGTACTGGGAACGTACACCGATAAACTCATCTTT.

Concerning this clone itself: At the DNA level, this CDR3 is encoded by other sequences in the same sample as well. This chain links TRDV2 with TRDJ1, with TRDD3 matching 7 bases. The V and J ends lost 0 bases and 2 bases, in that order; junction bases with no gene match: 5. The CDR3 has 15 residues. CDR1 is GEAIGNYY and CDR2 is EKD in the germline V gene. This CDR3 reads CACDTVGIPTDKLIF. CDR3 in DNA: TGTGCCTGTGACACCGTAGGGATACCTACCGATAAACTCATCTTT.

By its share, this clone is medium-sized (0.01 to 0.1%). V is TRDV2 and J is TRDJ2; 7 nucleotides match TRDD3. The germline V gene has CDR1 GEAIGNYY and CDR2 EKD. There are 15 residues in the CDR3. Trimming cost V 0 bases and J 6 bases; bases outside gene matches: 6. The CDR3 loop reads CACDTAGIQAAQLFF. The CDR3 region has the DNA TGTGCCTGTGACACCGCAGGGATACAGGCAGCACAACTCTTCTTT.

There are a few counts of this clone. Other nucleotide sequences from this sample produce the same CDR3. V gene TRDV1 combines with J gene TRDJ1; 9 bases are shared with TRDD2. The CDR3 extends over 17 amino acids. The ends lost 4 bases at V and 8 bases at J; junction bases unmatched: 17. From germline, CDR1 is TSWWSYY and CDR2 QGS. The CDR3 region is CALGAAFLRAGEGKLIF. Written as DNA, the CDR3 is TGTGCTCTTGGGGCCGCCTTCCTACGAGCCGGGGAGGGGAAACTCATCTTT.

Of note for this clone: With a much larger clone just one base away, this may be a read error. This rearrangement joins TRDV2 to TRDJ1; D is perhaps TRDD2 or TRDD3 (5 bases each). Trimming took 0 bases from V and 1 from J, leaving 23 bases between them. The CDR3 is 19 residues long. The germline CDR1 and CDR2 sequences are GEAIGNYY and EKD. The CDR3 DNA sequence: TGTGCCTGTGACACCGTGTCGGAGGGGACCCCTTCGTCCACCGATAAACTCATCTTT. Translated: CACDTVSEGTPSSTDKLIF.

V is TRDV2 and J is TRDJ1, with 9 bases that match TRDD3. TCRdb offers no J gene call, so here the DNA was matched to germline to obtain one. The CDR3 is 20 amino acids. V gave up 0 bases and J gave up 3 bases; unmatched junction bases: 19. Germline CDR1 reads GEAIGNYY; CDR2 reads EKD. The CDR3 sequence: CACDTVKTRGYERESDKLIF. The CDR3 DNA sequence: TGTGCCTGTGACACCGTTAAGACTAGGGGATACGAGCGGGAGTCCGATAAACTCATCTTT.

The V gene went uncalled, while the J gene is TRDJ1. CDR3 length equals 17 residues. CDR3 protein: CALGYPPFGPHLGKLIF. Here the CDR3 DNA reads TGTGCTCTTGGGTACCCTCCCTTTGGGCCCCACCTAGGTAAACTCATCTTT.

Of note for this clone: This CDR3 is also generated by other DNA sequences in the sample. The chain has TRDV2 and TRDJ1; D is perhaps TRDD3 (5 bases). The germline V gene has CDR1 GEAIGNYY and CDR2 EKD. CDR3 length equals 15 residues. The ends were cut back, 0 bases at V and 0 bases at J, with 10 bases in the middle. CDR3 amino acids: CACDTVGGYTDKLIF. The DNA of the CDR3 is TGTGCCTGTGACACCGTAGGGGGGTACACCGATAAACTCATCTTT.

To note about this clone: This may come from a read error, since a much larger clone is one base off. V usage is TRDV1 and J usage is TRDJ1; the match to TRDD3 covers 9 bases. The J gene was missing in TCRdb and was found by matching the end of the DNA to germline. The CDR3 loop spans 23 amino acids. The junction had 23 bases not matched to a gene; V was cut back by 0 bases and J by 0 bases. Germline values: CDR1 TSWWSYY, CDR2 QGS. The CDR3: CALGELRTCPSAYWGTYTDKLIF. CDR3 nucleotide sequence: TGTGCTCTTGGGGAACTCAGAACCTGCCCGTCGGCATACTGGGGGACGTACACCGATAAACTCATCTTT.

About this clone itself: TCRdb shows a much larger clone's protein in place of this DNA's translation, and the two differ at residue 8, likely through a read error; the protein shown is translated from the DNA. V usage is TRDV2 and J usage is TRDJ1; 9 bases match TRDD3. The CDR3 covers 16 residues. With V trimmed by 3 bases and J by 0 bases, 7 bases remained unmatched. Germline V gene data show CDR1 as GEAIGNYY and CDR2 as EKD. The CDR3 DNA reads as TGTGCCTGTGACCGACTGGGGGAAAGCGACACCGATAAACTCATCTTT. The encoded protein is CACDRLGESDTDKLIF.

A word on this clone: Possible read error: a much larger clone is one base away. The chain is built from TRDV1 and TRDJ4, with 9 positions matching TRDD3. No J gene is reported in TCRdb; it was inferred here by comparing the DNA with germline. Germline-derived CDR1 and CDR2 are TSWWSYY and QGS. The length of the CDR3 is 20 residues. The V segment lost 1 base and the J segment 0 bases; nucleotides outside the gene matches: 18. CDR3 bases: TGTGCTCTTGGGGAACGCTGCCACCATACCGTACTGGGGGACGCCAGACCCCTGATCTTT. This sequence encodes CALGERCHHTVLGDARPLIF.

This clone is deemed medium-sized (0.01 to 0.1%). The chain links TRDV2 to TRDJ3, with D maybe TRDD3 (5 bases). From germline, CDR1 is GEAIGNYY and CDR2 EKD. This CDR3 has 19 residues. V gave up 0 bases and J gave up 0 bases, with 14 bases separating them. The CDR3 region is CACDTVWPGDSWDTRQMFF. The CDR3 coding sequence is TGTGCCTGTGACACCGTCTGGCCAGGGGACTCCTGGGACACCCGACAGATGTTTTTC.

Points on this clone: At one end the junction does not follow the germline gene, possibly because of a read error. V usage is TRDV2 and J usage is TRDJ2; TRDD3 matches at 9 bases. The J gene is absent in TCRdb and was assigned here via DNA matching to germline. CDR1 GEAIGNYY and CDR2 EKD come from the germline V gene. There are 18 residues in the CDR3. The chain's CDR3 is CACDTVVTGDTPTAKLFF. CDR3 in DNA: TGTGCCTGTGACACCGTCGTTACGGGGGATACCCCGACAGCAAAACTCTTCTTT.

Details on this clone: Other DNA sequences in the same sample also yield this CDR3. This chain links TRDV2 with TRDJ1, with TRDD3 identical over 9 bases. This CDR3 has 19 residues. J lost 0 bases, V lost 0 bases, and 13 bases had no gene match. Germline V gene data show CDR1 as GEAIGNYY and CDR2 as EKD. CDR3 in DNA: TGTGCCTGTGACACCGTATCGGGGGGATACTCCGGATACACCGATAAACTCATCTTT. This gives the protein CACDTVSGGYSGYTDKLIF.

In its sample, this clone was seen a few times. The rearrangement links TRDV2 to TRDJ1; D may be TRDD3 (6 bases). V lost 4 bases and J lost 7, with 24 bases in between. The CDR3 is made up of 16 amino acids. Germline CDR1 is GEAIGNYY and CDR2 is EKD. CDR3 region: CACEPMLGTPRGKLIF. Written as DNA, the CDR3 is TGTGCCTGTGAACCCATGCTGGGGACGCCTCGGGGTAAACTCATCTTT.

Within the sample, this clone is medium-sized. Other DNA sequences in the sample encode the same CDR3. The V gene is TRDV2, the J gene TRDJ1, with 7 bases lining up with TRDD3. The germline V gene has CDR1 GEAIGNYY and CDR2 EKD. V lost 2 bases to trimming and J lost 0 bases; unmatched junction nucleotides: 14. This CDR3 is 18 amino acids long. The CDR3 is CACDKVGERPVYTDKLIF. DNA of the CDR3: TGTGCCTGTGACAAAGTGGGGGAACGCCCCGTCTACACCGATAAACTCATCTTT.

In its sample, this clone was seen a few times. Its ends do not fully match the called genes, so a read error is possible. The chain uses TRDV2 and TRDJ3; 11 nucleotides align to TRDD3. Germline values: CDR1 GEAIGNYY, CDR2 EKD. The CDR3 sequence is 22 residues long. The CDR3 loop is CACGTPDGGYAVSPWDTRQMFF. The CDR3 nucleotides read TGTGCCTGTGGCACCCCTGATGGGGGATACGCGGTTAGCCCCTGGGACACCCGACAGATGTTTTTC.

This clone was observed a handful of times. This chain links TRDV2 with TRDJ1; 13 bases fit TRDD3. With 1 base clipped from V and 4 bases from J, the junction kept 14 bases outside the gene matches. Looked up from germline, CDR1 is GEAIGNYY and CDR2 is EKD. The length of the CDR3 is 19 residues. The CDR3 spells CACDTLSVLGDTPHDKLIF. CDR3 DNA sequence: TGTGCCTGTGACACATTGTCCGTACTGGGGGATACGCCGCACGATAAACTCATCTTT.

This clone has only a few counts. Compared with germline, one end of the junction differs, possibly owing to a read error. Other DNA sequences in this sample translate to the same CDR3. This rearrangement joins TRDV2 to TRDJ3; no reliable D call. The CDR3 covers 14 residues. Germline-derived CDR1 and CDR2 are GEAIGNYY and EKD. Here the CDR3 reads CACDDIRDTRQMFF. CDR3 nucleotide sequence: TGTGCTTGTGACGATATACGGGACACCCGACAGATGTTTTTC.

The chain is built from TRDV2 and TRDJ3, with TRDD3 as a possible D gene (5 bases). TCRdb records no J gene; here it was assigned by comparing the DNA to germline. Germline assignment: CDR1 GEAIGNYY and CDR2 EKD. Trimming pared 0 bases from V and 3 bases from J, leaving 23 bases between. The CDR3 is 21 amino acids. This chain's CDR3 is CACDTGGPGTWRSWDTRQMFF. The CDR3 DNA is TGTGCCTGTGACACCGGGGGCCCCGGTACGTGGAGGAGCTGGGACACCCGACAGATGTTTTTC.

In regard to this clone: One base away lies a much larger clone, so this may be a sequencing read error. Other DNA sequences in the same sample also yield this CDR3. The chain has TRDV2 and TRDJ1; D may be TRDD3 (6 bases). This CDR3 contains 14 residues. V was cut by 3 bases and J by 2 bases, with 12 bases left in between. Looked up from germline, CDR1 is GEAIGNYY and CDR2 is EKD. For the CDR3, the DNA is TGTGCCTGTGACCGACTGGGAGATACCGATAAACTCATCTTT. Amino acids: CACDRLGDTDKLIF.

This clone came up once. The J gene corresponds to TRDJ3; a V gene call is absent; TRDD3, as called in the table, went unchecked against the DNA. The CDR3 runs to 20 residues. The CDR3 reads CACDPLGDTSSSWDTRQMFF. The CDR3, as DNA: TGTGCCTGTGACCCTCTGGGGGATACCTCAAGCTCCTGGGACACCCGACAGATGTTTTTC.

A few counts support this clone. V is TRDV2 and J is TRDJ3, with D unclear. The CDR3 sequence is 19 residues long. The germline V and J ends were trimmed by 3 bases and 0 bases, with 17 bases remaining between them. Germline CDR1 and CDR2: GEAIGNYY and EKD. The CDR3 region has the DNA TGTGCCTGTGACGAAACCTTACTGAACCGCTCCTGGGACACCCGACAGATGTTTTTC. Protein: CACDETLLNRSWDTRQMFF.

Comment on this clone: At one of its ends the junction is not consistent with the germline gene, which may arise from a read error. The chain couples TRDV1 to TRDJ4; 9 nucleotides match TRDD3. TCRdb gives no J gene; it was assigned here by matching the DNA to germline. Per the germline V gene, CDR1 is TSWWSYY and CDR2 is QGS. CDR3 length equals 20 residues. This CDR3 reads CALGERFHNTVLGDARTLIF. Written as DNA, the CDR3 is TGTGCTCTTGGGGAACGCTTCCACAATACCGTACTGGGGGACGCCAGAACCCTGATCTTT.

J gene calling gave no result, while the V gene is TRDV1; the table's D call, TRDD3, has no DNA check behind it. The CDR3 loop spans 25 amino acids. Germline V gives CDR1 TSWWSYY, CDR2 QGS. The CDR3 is CALGELGPRGSGMGIPGRATDKLIF. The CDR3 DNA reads TGTGCTCTTGGGGAACTTGGGCCTAGAGGGTCCGGGATGGGGATTCCTGGCCGGGCCACCGATAAACTCATTTTT.

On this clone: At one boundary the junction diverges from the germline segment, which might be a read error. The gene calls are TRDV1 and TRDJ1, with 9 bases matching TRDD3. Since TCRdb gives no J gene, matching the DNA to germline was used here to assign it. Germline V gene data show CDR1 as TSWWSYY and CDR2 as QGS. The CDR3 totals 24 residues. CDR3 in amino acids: CAIGVTFLYPLGGYKRQYTDKLIF. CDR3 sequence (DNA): TGTGCTATTGGGGTCACCTTCCTCTATCCCCTGGGGGGATACAAGAGACAATACACCGATAAACTCATCTTT.

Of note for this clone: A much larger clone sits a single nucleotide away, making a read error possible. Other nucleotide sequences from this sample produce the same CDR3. CDR3 protein: CACDEWGINPLLTAQLFF. CDR3 bases: TGTGCCTGTGACGAATGGGGGATAAATCCCCTTTTGACAGCACAACTCTTCTTT. This chain links TRDV2 with TRDJ2; 9 nucleotides align to TRDD3. V dropped 3 bases and J dropped 1; count of bases not matched to a gene: 11. Germline V gene data show CDR1 as GEAIGNYY and CDR2 as EKD. CDR3 size: 18 residues.

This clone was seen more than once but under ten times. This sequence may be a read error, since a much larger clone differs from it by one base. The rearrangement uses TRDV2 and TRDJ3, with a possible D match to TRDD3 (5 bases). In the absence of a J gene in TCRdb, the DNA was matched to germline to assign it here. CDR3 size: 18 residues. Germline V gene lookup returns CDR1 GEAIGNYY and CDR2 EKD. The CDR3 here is CACGTGWGSSWDTRQMFF. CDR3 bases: TGTGCCTGTGGCACCGGATGGGGAAGCTCCTGGGACACCCGACAGATGTTTTTC.

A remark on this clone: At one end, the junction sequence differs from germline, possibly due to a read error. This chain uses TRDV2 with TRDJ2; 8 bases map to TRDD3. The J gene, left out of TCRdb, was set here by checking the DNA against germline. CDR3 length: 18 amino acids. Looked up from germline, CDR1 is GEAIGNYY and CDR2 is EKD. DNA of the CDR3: TGTGCCTTTGACACCGCGAGTCAGGCTGGGGGAGACACCGTAGAACTCTTCTTT. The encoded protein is CAFDTASQAGGDTVELFF.

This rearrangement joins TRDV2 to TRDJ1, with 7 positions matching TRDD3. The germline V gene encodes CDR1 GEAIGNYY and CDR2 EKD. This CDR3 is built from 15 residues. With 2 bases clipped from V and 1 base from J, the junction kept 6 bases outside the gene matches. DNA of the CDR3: TGTGCCTGTGACAAACTGGGGATCCCCACCGATAAACTCATCTTT. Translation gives CACDKLGIPTDKLIF.